Described below is a single T cell receptor (beta chain) sequence and its context. Antigen specificity is unknown. Produced via immunoSEQ multiplex PCR; TCRdb's table is partial and in-frame only. There are tens of thousands of clones in the sample; 94% occur only once, and roughly 0.17% lies in the top ten. The source of the sample is a study of graft-versus-host responses after intestinal transplantation. At the level of the study: The study gave all recipients anti-thymocyte globulin induction, then tacrolimus and steroids for roughly 3 years. General study findings and limits: Elevated graft-versus-host to host-versus-graft clonal ratios in allografts were recorded for patients with graft-donor T cell macrochimerism. Maximum circulating GvH clone levels tracked with early post-transplant HvG decreases. GvH clones occurred in recipient marrow; some first appeared in ileum or blood.

Per the germline V gene, CDR1 is SQVTM and CDR2 is ANQGSEA. CDR3 length equals 13 residues. Trimming took 3 bases from V and 4 from J; bases not matched to a gene: 2. The chain recombines TRBV29-1 with TRBJ2-3, with TRBD2 identical over 9 bases. This specimen consisted of unstimulated CD4+ T cells sorted from spleen or lymph node cells, obtained before transplant. This TCR came from a human donor who was the organ donor for an intestinal transplant. The CDR3 DNA reads as TGCAGCGTTGATAGCGGGGGCCCAGATACGCAGTATTTT. It specifies CSVDSGGPDTQYF.